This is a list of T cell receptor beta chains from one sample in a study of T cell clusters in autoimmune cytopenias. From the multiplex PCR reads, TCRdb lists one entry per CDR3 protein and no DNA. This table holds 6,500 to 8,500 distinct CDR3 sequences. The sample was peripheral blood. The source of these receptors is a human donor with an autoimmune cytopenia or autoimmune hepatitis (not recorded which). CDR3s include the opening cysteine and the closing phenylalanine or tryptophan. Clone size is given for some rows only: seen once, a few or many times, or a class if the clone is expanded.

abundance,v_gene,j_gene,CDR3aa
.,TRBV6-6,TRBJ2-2,CASSSKGGGTGELFF
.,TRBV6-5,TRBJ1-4,CASSRDRGEKLFF
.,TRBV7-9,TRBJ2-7,CASSSYRGTVIEQYF
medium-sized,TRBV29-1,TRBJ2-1,CSVEGGTSVNNEQFF
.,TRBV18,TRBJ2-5,CASSSIDRGPQETQYF
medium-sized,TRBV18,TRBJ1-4,CASSPETGGGKLFF
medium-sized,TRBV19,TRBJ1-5,CATRTANSNQPQHF
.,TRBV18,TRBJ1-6,CASSPPFSGTLHF
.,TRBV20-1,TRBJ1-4,CSARELQGAAEKLFF
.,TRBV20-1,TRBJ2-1,CSASPAGGFPYNEQFF
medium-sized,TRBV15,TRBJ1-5,CATSRGRPRVNQPQHF
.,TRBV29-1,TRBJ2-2,CSVVRGGVNTGELFF
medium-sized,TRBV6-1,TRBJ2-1,CASSTPGGNNEQFF
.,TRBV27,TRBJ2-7,CASIATAGDDEQYF
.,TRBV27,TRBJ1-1,CASSLGARGTEAFF
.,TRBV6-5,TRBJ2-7,CASSPDRGLYEQYF
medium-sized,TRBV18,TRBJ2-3,CASSPRAGGTDTQYF
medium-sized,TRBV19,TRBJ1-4,CASRSSLGQGSDEKLFF
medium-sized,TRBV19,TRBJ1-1,CASSKDLGRRSGDTEAFF
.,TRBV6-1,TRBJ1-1,CASSDRWGTVGEAFF
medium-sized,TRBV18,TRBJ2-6,CASSPRTVSAGANVLTF
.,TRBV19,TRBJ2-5,CASSLRAPSGGQGETQYF
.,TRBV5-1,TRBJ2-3,CASSSGIGPDTQYF
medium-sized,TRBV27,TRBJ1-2,CASSKLDLWDYGYTF
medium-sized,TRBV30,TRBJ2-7,CAWKGFLSSYEQYF
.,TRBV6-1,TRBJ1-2,CASSGQDRGFGYTF
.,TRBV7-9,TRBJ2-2,CASSLTPLASSGELFF
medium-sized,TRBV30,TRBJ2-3,CAWNPSWGEGTDTQYF
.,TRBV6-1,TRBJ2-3,CASSPDRGLADTQYF
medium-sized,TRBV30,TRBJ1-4,CAWEQSEKLFF
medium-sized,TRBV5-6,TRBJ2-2,CASSREGFLNTGELFF
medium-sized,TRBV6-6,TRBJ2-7,CASSSTGGVFSYEQYF
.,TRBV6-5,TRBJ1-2,CASSYSNEYGYTF
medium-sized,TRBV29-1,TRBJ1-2,CSVTRTGNYGYTF
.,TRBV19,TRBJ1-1,CASSIKAREAFF
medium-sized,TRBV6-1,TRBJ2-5,CASSNKGTQYF
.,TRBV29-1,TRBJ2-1,CSVTLGRGLLYEQFF
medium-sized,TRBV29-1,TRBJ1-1,CSVEGAGTEAFF
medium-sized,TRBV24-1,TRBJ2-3,CATSPRTSGANTDTQYF
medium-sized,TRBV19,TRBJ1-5,CASSIGTRPQHF
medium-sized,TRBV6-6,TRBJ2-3,CATRAGGRDTQYF
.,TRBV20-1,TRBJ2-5,CRPSGEETQYF
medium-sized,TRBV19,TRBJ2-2,CASSKDRAATGELFF
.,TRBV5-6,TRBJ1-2,CASSYVGRPANYGYTF
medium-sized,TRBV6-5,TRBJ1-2,CASSYGQGLYGYTF
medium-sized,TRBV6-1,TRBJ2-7,CASSVLARKKREQYF
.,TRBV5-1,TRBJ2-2,CASSLLTGTGNTGELFF
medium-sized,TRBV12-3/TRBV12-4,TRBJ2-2,CASSPQNTGELFF
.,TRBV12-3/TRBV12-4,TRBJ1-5,CASSLSGQPQHF
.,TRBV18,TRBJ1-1,CASSPPTGVVTEAFF
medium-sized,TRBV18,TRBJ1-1,CASSPPTGKNTEAFF
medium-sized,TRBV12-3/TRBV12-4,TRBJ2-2,CASRRLAGGSGELFF